This entry lists 18 T cell receptor beta chains sequenced from one sample in a study of technical replicates of blood from a few donors. The repertoire was sequenced with immunoSEQ multiplex PCR; TCRdb's copy has only in-frame clones and lacks some. Here the sample spans 60,000 to 85,000 clones, 85% to 95% being singletons. The sequencing input was T cells isolated from PBMCs. These receptors were obtained from a human donor in good health.

This chain uses TRBV10-3 with TRBJ2-3; D possibly corresponds to TRBD1 (6 bases). V shed 6 bases and J shed 0 bases, with 16 bases lying between them. The CDR3 is 16 amino acids. CDR1 ENHRY and CDR2 SYGVKD come from the germline V gene. CDR3 residues: CAISLDSDLSTDTQYF. Written as DNA, the CDR3 is TGTGCCATCAGCTTGGACAGCGACCTTAGCACAGATACGCAGTATTTT.

The chain uses TRBV7-2 and TRBJ1-5, with no clear D. V gave up 2 bases and J gave up 0 bases, with 8 bases separating them. This CDR3 comprises 15 residues. Per the germline V gene, CDR1 is SGHTA and CDR2 is FQGNSA. CDR3 amino acids: CASSLQTDSNQPQHF. The CDR3 nucleotides are TGTGCCAGCAGCTTACAAACAGATAGCAATCAGCCCCAGCATTTT.

The chain combines TRBV7-2 with TRBJ1-4; D gene uncertain. Germline CDR1 SGHTA, CDR2 FQGNSA. V was trimmed by 2 bases and J by 7 bases, leaving 11 bases between them. The CDR3 covers 14 residues. CDR3 in amino acids: CASSLPEASEKLFF. CDR3 bases: TGTGCCAGCAGCTTACCGGAGGCCTCTGAAAAACTGTTTTTT. Complete variable domain (other parts from reference TRBV7-2 and TRBJ1-4): GAGVSQSPSNKVTEKGKDVELRCDPISGHTALYWYRQSLGQGLEFLIYFQGNSAPDKSGLPSDRFSAERTGGSVSTLTIQRTQQEDSAVYLCASSLPEASEKLFFGSGTQLSVL.

The V and J genes are TRBV5-4 and TRBJ2-1; 8 nucleotides line up with TRBD1. V shed 4 bases and J 3 bases; nucleotides not matched to a gene: 9. Per the germline V gene, CDR1 is SGHNT and CDR2 is YYREEE (reference sequence). The CDR3 extends over 16 amino acids. The chain's CDR3 is CASSRIQGGRYNEQFF. In nucleotides, the CDR3 is TGTGCCAGCAGCCGAATACAGGGGGGCCGCTACAATGAGCAGTTCTTC.

The chain is built from TRBV7-9 and TRBJ1-5, with D unresolved. The germline V gene encodes CDR1 SEHNR and CDR2 FQNEAQ (reference sequence). V lost 4 bases and J lost 5, with 6 bases in between. The CDR3 runs 12 residues. For the CDR3, the DNA is TGTGCCAGCAGCTCCTTCGATCAGCCCCAGCATTTT. It is translated as CASSSFDQPQHF.

The chain employs TRBV4-1 and TRBJ2-7; TRBD2 is a possible D gene (6 bases). Trimming removed 0 bases at V and 0 bases at J, with 12 bases between. CDR3 length: 16 amino acids. CDR1 and CDR2 (germline): MGHRA, YSYEKL. DNA of the CDR3: TGCGCCAGCAGCCAAGAACCCGGTAGCGGCTCCTACGAGCAGTACTTC. It is translated as CASSQEPGSGSYEQYF.

The chain couples TRBV11-2 to TRBJ2-7; 7 nucleotides align to TRBD1. The length of the CDR3 is 13 residues. V shed 3 bases, J shed 5 bases, and the junction held 4 bases outside the gene matches. Germline values: CDR1 SGHAT, CDR2 FQNNGV. In DNA, the CDR3 is TGTGCCAGCAGCTTCAACAGGGGCCACGAGCAGTACTTC. Translation gives CASSFNRGHEQYF.

J is TRBJ1-5 and V is TRBV19; D might be TRBD1 (6 bases). The CDR3 contains 15 residues. The germline CDR1 and CDR2 sequences are LNHDA and SQIVND (reference sequence). V was cut by 11 bases and J by 0 bases, with 17 bases left in between. CDR3 DNA: TGTGCCGACCGGGGGGGGCTACATAGCAATCAGCCCCAGCATTTT. As protein: CADRGGLHSNQPQHF.

The chain joins TRBV18 to TRBJ2-5; 13 nucleotides agree with TRBD2. V lost 3 bases, J lost 4 bases, and 11 bases stayed unmatched. Looked up from germline, CDR1 is KGHSH and CDR2 is LQKENI. This CDR3 contains 18 residues. The CDR3 loop reads CASSPLILAGGHGETQYF. DNA of the CDR3: TGTGCCAGCTCACCGCTAATACTAGCGGGAGGGCACGGAGAGACCCAGTACTTC.

This chain connects TRBV19 to TRBJ1-1, with D possibly being TRBD1 (6 bases). The CDR3 is 15 amino acids. Germline V lookup: CDR1 LNHDA, CDR2 SQIVND (reference sequence). With 5 bases removed from V and 4 bases from J, the gap between germline ends came to 17 bases. CDR3 DNA: TGTGCCAGTAGTGAACAGGGCGGGAGGAGCACTGAAGCTTTCTTT. It codes for CASSEQGGRSTEAFF.

The chain has TRBV5-4 and TRBJ2-1; TRBD1 is a possible D gene (6 bases). The CDR3 consists of 11 residues. Between the trimmed V and J ends, which lost 2 bases and 10 bases, there was a span of 7 bases. From germline, CDR1 is SGHNT and CDR2 YYREEE (reference sequence). As DNA, the CDR3 is TGTGCCAGCAGCTTTGACAGGGAGCAGTTCTTC. It translates to CASSFDREQFF.

This sequence joins TRBV7-6 and TRBJ2-3; 10 nucleotides line up with TRBD2. The length of the CDR3 is 16 residues. CDR1 SGHVS and CDR2 FNYEAQ come from the germline V gene. After removal of 5 bases from V and 3 bases from J, the junction contained 8 bases not matched to a gene. CDR3 coding DNA: TGTGCCAGCAGCCCCAATAGCGGGAGGATAACAGATACGCAGTATTTT. Translation gives CASSPNSGRITDTQYF. The entire variable domain, with the rest obtained from reference TRBV7-6 and TRBJ2-3, is as follows: GAGVSQSPRYKVTKRGQDVALRCDPISGHVSLYWYRQALGQGPEFLTYFNYEAQQDKSGLPNDRFSAERPEGSISTLTIQRTEQRDSAMYRCASSPNSGRITDTQYFGPGTRLTVL.

Regarding this clone: Distinct nucleotide sequences in the sample also encode this CDR3. The rearrangement joins TRBV5-1 to TRBJ1-1; D is uncertain. The V end lost 0 bases, the J end lost 0 bases, and 3 bases lay between the germline ends. Per the germline V gene, CDR1 is SGHRS and CDR2 is YFSETQ. This CDR3 comprises 13 residues. CDR3 loop: CASSLGVNTEAFF. The CDR3 bases are TGCGCCAGCAGCTTGGGAGTGAACACTGAAGCTTTCTTT.

The rearrangement joins TRBV6-1 to TRBJ1-3; a possible D gene is TRBD1 (6 bases). The germline V gene encodes CDR1 MNHNS and CDR2 SASEGT. The CDR3 sequence is 15 residues long. V lost 6 bases to trimming and J lost 2 bases, with 14 bases between them. The CDR3 loop reads CASSGTGRTGNTIYF. The DNA of the CDR3 is TGTGCCAGCAGCGGTACAGGGAGAACTGGAAACACCATATATTTT.

The genes are TRBV5-1 and TRBJ2-1; D is possibly TRBD2 (6 bases). Trimming took off 2 bases at V and 7 bases at J, with 16 bases between the two ends. The CDR3 runs to 15 residues. Looked up from germline, CDR1 is SGHRS and CDR2 is YFSETQ. The CDR3 is CASSLLGDSVNEQFF. CDR3 in DNA: TGCGCCAGCAGCTTACTAGGGGACTCGGTAAATGAGCAGTTCTTC.

The J gene is TRBJ2-7, the V gene TRBV5-6; 10 bases match TRBD2. The CDR3 covers 16 residues. Germline loops: CDR1 SGHDT, CDR2 YYEEEE. V shed 0 bases and J 6 bases; nucleotides not matched to a gene: 9. CDR3 protein: CASSLGLAGHAGEQYF. The CDR3 DNA follows: TGTGCCAGCAGCTTGGGACTAGCGGGCCATGCGGGCGAGCAGTACTTC.

V gene TRBV6-6 combines with J gene TRBJ1-2; D ambiguous. The CDR3 totals 12 residues. CDR1 is MNHNY and CDR2 is SVGAGI in the germline V gene (reference sequence). Trimming took 8 bases from V and 5 from J, leaving 12 bases between them. DNA for the CDR3: TGTGCCAGCTTGGCGGGGATTTATGGCTACACCTTC. Protein sequence: CASLAGIYGYTF.

The chain combines TRBV4-2 with TRBJ2-7, with a tentative D call TRBD2 (5 bases). Trimming took off 0 bases at V and 2 bases at J, with 23 bases between the two ends. The CDR3 extends over 19 amino acids. Germline values: CDR1 LGHNA, CDR2 YNFKEQ. The CDR3 coding sequence is TGTGCCAGCAGCCAAGATGTCTTTATGCCGGCGGGCTTCCCCTACGAGCAGTACTTC. Its protein product is CASSQDVFMPAGFPYEQYF.